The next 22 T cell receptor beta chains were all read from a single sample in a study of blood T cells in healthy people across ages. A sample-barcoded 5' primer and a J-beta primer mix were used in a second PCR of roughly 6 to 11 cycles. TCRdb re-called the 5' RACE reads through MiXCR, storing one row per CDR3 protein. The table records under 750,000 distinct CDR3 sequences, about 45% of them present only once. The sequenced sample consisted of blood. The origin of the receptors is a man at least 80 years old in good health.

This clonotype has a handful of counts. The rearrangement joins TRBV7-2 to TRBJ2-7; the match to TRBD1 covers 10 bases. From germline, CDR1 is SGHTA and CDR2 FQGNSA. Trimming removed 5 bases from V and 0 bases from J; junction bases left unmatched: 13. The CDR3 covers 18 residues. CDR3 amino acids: CASSLTSTGGPPSYEQYF. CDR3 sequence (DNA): TGTGCCAGCAGCCTCACGTCGACAGGGGGCCCGCCCTCCTACGAGCAGTACTTC.

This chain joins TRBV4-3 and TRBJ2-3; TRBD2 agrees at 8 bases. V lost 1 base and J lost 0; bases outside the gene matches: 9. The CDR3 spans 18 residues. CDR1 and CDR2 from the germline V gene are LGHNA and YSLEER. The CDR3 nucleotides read TGCGCCAGCAGCCAAGGCCCGAGGGGCGGGAGGAGCACAGATACGCAGTATTTT. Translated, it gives CASSQGPRGGRSTDTQYF.

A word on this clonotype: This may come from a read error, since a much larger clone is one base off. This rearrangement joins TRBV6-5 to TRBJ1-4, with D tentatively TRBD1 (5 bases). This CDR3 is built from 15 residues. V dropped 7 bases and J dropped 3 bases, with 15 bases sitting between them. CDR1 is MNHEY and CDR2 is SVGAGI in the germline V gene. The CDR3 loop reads CASNQGEAANEKLFF. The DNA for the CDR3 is TGTGCCAGCAACCAAGGGGAGGCTGCTAATGAAAAACTGTTTTTT.

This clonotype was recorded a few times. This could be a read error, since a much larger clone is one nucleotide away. The CDR3 DNA is TGTGCCATCAGTGAGTCGTCCGGGTGTTGGGCCTCCTACGAGCAGTACTTC. This codes for CAISESSGCWASYEQYF. This sequence joins TRBV10-3 and TRBJ2-7; no clear D. V was trimmed by 0 bases and J by 0 bases, leaving 15 bases between them. Germline V gene sequence: CDR1 ENHRY, CDR2 SYGVKD. This CDR3 is 17 amino acids long.

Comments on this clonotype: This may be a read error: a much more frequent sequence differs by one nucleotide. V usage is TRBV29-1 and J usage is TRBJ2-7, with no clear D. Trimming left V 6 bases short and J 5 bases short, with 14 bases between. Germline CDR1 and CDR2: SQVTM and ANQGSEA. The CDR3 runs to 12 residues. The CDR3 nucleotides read TGCAGCGTCGGGTTAAATACCCACGAGCAGTACTTC. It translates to CSVGLNTHEQYF.

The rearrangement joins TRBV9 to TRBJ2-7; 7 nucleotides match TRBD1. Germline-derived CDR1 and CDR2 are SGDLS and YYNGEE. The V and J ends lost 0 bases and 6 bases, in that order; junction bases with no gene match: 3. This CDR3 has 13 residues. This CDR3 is CASSVGSGGEQYF. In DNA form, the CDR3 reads TGTGCCAGCAGCGTAGGATCAGGGGGCGAGCAGTACTTC. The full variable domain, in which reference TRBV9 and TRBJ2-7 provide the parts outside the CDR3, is DSGVTQTPKHLITATGQRVTLRCSPRSGDLSVYWYQQSLDQGLQFLIQYYNGEERAKGNILERFSAQQFPDLHSELNLSSLELGDSALYFCASSVGSGGEQYFGPGTRLTVT.

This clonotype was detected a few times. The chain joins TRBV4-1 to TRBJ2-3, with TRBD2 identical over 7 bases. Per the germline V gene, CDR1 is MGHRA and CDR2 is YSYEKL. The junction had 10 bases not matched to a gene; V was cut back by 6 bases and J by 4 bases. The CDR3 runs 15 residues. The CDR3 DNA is TGCGCCAGCAGTCAATCCGGGGGGAGACCAGATACGCAGTATTTT. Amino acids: CASSQSGGRPDTQYF.

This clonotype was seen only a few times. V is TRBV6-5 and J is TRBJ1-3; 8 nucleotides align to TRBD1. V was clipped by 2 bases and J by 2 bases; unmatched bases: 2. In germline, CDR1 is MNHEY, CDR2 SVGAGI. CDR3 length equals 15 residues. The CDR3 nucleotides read TGTGCCAGCAGTTACGACAGGGGAACTGGAAACACCATATATTTT. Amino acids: CASSYDRGTGNTIYF.

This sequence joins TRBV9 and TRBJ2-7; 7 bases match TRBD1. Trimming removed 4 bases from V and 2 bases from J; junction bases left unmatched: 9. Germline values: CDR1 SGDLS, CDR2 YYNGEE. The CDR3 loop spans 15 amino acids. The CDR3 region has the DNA TGTGCCAGCAGCCCCCCCCCGGGACAGCCCTACGAGCAGTACTTC. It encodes CASSPPPGQPYEQYF.

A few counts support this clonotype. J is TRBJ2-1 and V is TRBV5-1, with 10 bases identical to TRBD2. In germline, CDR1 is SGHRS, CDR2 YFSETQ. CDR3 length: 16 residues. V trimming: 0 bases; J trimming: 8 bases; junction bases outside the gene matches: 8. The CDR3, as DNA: TGCGCCAGCAGCTTGGGGGGGGCAACTAGCGGGGATGAGCAGTTCTTC. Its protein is CASSLGGATSGDEQFF. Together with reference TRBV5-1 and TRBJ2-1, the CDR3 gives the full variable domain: KAGVTQTPRYLIKTRGQQVTLSCSPISGHRSVSWYQQTPGQGLQFLFEYFSETQRNKGNFPGRFSGRQFSNSRSEMNVSTLELGDSALYLCASSLGGATSGDEQFFGPGTRLTVL.

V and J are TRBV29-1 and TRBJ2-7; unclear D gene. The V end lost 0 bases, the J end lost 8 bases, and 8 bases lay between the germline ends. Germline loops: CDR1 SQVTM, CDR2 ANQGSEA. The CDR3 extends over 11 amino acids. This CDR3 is CSVEDTDKQYF. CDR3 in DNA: TGCAGCGTTGAAGATACAGACAAGCAGTACTTC.

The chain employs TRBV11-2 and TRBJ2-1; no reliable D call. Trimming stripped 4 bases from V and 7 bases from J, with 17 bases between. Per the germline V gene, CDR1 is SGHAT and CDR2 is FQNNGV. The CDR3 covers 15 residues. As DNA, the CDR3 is TGTGCCAGCAGCTCCCCGTCGTCCCATCTAAATGAGCAGTTCTTC. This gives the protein CASSSPSSHLNEQFF.

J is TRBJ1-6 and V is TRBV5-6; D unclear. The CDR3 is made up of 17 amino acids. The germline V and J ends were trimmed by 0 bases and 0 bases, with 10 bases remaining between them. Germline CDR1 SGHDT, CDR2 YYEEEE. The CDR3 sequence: CASSLATGSSYNSPLHF. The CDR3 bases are TGTGCCAGCAGCTTGGCCACGGGTAGCTCCTATAATTCACCCCTCCACTTT.

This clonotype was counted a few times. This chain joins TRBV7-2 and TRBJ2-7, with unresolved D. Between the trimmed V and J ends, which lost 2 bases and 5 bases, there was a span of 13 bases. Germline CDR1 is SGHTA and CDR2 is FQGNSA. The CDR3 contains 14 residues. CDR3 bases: TGTGCCAGCAGCTTATTTTTCGGTGGACACGAGCAGTACTTC. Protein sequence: CASSLFFGGHEQYF.

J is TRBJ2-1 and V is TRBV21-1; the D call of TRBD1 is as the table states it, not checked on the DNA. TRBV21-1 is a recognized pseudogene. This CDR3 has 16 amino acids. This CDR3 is CASSKGRQGPDNEQFF. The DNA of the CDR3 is TGTGCCAGCAGCAAAGGCCGACAGGGCCCAGACAATGAGCAGTTCTTC.

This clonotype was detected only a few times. CDR3 region: CASSPADAVSSYEQYF. As DNA, the CDR3 is TGTGCCAGCAGTCCTGCTGACGCGGTGAGCTCCTACGAGCAGTACTTC. The V call is TRBV12-3 or TRBV12-4, the J call TRBJ2-7; D gene ambiguous. V was cut by 5 bases and J by 0 bases, with 17 bases left in between. The CDR3 is 16 residues long.

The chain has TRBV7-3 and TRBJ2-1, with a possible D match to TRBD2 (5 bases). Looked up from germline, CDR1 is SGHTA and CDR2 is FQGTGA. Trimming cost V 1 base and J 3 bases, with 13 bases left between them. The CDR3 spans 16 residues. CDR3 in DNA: TGTGCCAGCAGCTTAAACGGAGGAACCGACTACAATGAGCAGTTCTTC. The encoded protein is CASSLNGGTDYNEQFF.

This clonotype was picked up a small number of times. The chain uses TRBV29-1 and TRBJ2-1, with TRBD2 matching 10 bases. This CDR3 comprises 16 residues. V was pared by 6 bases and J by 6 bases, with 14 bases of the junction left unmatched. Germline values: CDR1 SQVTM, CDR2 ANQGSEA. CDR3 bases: TGCAGCGTAAAGGGCCGGCTAGCGGGAGTGATCAATGAGCAGTTCTTC. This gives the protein CSVKGRLAGVINEQFF.

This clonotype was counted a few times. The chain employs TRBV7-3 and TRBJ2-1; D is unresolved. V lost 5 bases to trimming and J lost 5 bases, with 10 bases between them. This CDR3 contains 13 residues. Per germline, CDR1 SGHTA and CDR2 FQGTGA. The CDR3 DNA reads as TGTGCCAGCAGCCCCACGAACAACAATGAGCAGTTCTTC. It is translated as CASSPTNNNEQFF.

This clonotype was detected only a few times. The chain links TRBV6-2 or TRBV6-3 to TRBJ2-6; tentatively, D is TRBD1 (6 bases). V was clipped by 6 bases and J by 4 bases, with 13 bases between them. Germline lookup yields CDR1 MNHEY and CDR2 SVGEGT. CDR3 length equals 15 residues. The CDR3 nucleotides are TGTGCCAGCAGCGAACAGGGAGCCGGGGCCAACGTCCTGACTTTC. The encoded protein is CASSEQGAGANVLTF.

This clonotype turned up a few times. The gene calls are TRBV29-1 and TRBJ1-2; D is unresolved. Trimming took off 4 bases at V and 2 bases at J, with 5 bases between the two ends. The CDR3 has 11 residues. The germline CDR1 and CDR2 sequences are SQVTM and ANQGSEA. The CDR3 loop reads CSVAVNYGYTF. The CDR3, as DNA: TGCAGCGTTGCTGTGAACTATGGCTACACCTTC.

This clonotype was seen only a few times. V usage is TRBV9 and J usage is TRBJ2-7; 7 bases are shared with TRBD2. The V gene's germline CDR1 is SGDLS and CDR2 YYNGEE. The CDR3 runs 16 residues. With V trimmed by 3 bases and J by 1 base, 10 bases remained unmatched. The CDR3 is CASSAPLSAGSYEQYF. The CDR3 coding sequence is TGTGCCAGCAGCGCCCCTCTCTCAGCGGGATCCTACGAGCAGTACTTC.